Each of the 30 T cell receptor beta chains below was sequenced from the same sample in a study of beta chain features in type 1 diabetes. Sequencing targeted expressed TCRB transcripts, as all isolated RNA had been reverse transcribed. The data were produced by immunoSEQ multiplex PCR, yet TCRdb's version contains in-frame clones alone and is incomplete. Of 350,000 or so clones listed, around 20% are singletons. Sample: naive CD4+ T cells from blood. The receptor source for this set is a woman aged 18 to 35 in good health.

Of note for this clone: Other DNA sequences in the same sample also yield this CDR3. The V and J genes are TRBV5-1 and TRBJ2-5; D is unresolved. The CDR3 loop spans 14 amino acids. Deletions cut 0 bases from V and 3 bases from J, with 9 bases between. Looked up from germline, CDR1 is SGHRS and CDR2 is YFSETQ. CDR3 region: CASSLGRGKETQYF. For the CDR3, the DNA is TGCGCCAGCAGCTTGGGGAGAGGAAAAGAGACCCAGTACTTC.

This sequence joins TRBV15 and TRBJ2-5; tentative D call: TRBD2 (5 bases). Trimming left V 0 bases short and J 3 bases short, with 8 bases between. The CDR3 contains 14 residues. From germline, CDR1 is LNHNV and CDR2 YYDKDF (reference sequence). The CDR3 DNA sequence: TGTGCCACCAGCAGAGATCGGGGTAAAGAGACCCAGTACTTC. Translating gives CATSRDRGKETQYF.

This clone was counted between two and nine times. The CDR3 is CAWSWTSLYNEQFF. The CDR3 DNA sequence: TGTGCCTGGAGCTGGACTAGCCTTTACAATGAGCAGTTCTTC. The rearrangement links TRBV30 to TRBJ2-1, with TRBD2 matching 8 bases. This CDR3 is 14 amino acids long. J gave up 4 bases and V 3 bases, and 5 bases lay outside the gene matches. The germline V gene has CDR1 GTSNPN and CDR2 SVGIG (reference sequence).

With regard to this clone: The same CDR3 is also encoded by other DNA sequences in this sample. This chain uses TRBV30 with TRBJ2-7, with TRBD2 as a possible D gene (6 bases). Per germline, CDR1 GTSNPN and CDR2 SVGIG (reference sequence). The V gene lost 0 bases and the J gene lost 4 bases, with 13 bases spanning the gap. The CDR3 runs to 14 residues. The DNA of the CDR3 is TGTGCCTGGAGTGTGGGCGGGACGGTGTACGAGCAGTACTTC. Translated, it gives CAWSVGGTVYEQYF.

The chain combines TRBV5-4 with TRBJ2-7, with 9 bases that match TRBD2. The CDR3 length is 15 residues. Germline lookup yields CDR1 SGHNT and CDR2 YYREEE (reference sequence). V was clipped by 5 bases and J by 0 bases; unmatched bases: 6. The CDR3 DNA is TGTGCCAGCAGTACCGGTAGCGGGGGCTCCTACGAGCAGTACTTC. This gives the protein CASSTGSGGSYEQYF.

V and J are TRBV27 and TRBJ2-3; D is unclear. The CDR3 is 13 residues long. Trimming cost V 4 bases and J 4 bases, with 9 bases left between them. In germline, CDR1 is MNHEY, CDR2 SMNVEV (reference sequence). Here the CDR3 DNA reads TGTGCCAGCAGTTCTAAGGAGTCAGATACGCAGTATTTT. Residues: CASSSKESDTQYF.

V gene TRBV6-1 combines with J gene TRBJ1-1, with D tentatively TRBD1 (6 bases). The CDR3 is 13 residues long. Trimming removed 4 bases at V and 5 bases at J, with 11 bases between. Germline V gene data show CDR1 as MNHNS and CDR2 as SASEGT. CDR3 in amino acids: CASSVDRRTEAFF. The CDR3 region has the DNA TGTGCCAGCAGTGTGGACAGAAGGACTGAAGCTTTCTTT.

This clone was detected a few times. This chain joins TRBV29-1 and TRBJ2-7, with 9 bases fitting TRBD1. Germline values: CDR1 SQVTM, CDR2 ANQGSEA. The CDR3 spans 12 residues. J lost 2 bases, V lost 4 bases, and 0 bases had no gene match. The CDR3 loop reads CSVGTGAYEQYF. CDR3 coding DNA: TGCAGCGTTGGGACAGGGGCCTACGAGCAGTACTTC.

The chain carries TRBV7-2 and TRBJ2-7; D gene uncertain. The CDR3 runs 15 residues. Germline V lookup: CDR1 SGHTA, CDR2 FQGNSA. V was shortened by 4 bases and J by 4 bases, with 17 bases between the two germline ends. As DNA, the CDR3 is TGTGCCAGCAGCTCCTCCCCCCGATTACATTACGAGCAGTACTTC. It is translated as CASSSSPRLHYEQYF. The variable domain in full, with the rest retrieved from reference TRBV7-2 and TRBJ2-7, is GAGVSQSPSNKVTEKGKDVELRCDPISGHTALYWYRQSLGQGLEFLIYFQGNSAPDKSGLPSDRFSAERTGGSVSTLTIQRTQQEDSAVYLCASSSSPRLHYEQYFGPGTRLTVT.

The sample holds a few counts of this clone. The rearrangement uses TRBV30 and TRBJ2-5; 7 nucleotides align to TRBD1. This CDR3 contains 13 residues. With V trimmed by 5 bases and J by 2 bases, 5 bases remained unmatched. The germline gives CDR1 GTSNPN, CDR2 SVGIG (reference sequence). CDR3 DNA: TGTGCCTGGGCCCGGACAGGACAAGAGACCCAGTACTTC. Its translation is CAWARTGQETQYF.

The chain carries TRBV30 and TRBJ1-1; D is undetermined. The germline V and J ends were trimmed by 2 bases and 4 bases, with 8 bases remaining between them. Per the germline V gene, CDR1 is GTSNPN and CDR2 is SVGIG (reference sequence). CDR3 length equals 12 residues. CDR3 sequence reads: CAWSREVTEAFF. Written as DNA, the CDR3 is TGTGCCTGGAGTCGGGAGGTCACTGAAGCTTTCTTT.

This clone occurred a few times. V gene TRBV5-4 combines with J gene TRBJ2-5, with TRBD2 matching 8 bases. J was trimmed by 4 bases and V by 3 bases; bases with no gene match: 8. The CDR3 totals 15 residues. Germline CDR1 and CDR2: SGHNT and YYREEE (reference sequence). In nucleotides, the CDR3 is TGTGCCAGCAGCTCCGGCGGGGGGTCCCCAGAGACCCAGTACTTC. This translates into CASSSGGGSPETQYF.

This clone occurred a few times. The rearrangement uses TRBV4-1 and TRBJ1-6; D might be TRBD1 (6 bases). Germline V lookup: CDR1 MGHRA, CDR2 YSYEKL. Trimming removed 0 bases at V and 13 bases at J, with 25 bases between. The CDR3 loop spans 18 amino acids. The CDR3 protein is CASSQDSPAGGSFRPLHF. The CDR3 DNA is TGCGCCAGCAGCCAAGATTCGCCAGCGGGGGGCAGCTTTCGCCCCCTCCACTTT.

V is TRBV9 and J is TRBJ1-2; 8 bases line up with TRBD1. Germline CDR1 is SGDLS and CDR2 is YYNGEE. This CDR3 has 14 residues. The J segment lost 4 bases and the V segment lost 7 bases, leaving 9 bases of the junction unmatched. The CDR3 protein is CASVATGDSYGYTF. CDR3 DNA: TGTGCCAGCGTAGCGACAGGGGATAGCTATGGCTACACCTTC.

The chain uses TRBV6-5 and TRBJ1-6; TRBD1 is a possible D gene (6 bases). V lost 5 bases to trimming and J lost 10 bases, with 9 bases between them. The CDR3 sequence is 12 residues long. The germline gives CDR1 MNHEY, CDR2 SVGAGI. The CDR3 nucleotides read TGTGCCAGCAGTCAGGGGTTATCACCCCTCCACTTT. It is translated as CASSQGLSPLHF.

As DNA, the CDR3 is TGTGCCACCAGCCCACAGGGGGCGGGTGGCTACACCTTC. Residues: CATSPQGAGGYTF. The chain combines TRBV15 with TRBJ1-2; 9 bases line up with TRBD1. Germline V gene sequence: CDR1 LNHNV, CDR2 YYDKDF (reference sequence). Trimming cost V 5 bases and J 7 bases; bases outside gene matches: 5. This CDR3 has 13 amino acids.

This clone was counted between two and nine times. The genes are TRBV27 and TRBJ1-5; maybe TRBD1 (5 bases). Trimming removed 1 base from V and 4 bases from J, with 11 bases in between. Germline loops: CDR1 MNHEY, CDR2 SMNVEV (reference sequence). This CDR3 comprises 15 residues. CDR3 nucleotide sequence: TGTGCCAGCAGTTTATATAAGGGGCTTAATCAGCCCCAGCATTTT. Translation gives CASSLYKGLNQPQHF.

This clone was seen only a few times. This sequence joins TRBV18 and TRBJ1-5; a weak D match, TRBD1 (5 bases). Looked up from germline, CDR1 is KGHSH and CDR2 is LQKENI. Trimming took 1 base from V and 6 from J, leaving 10 bases between them. This CDR3 region has 14 residues. Here the CDR3 DNA reads TGTGCCAGCTCACCACAGCGGGGGTCTCAGCCCCAGCATTTT. Translation: CASSPQRGSQPQHF.

This chain uses TRBV5-1 with TRBJ2-1; 10 nucleotides agree with TRBD2. This CDR3 spans 17 amino acids. V lost 0 bases to trimming and J lost 8 bases; unmatched junction nucleotides: 11. The germline gives CDR1 SGHRS, CDR2 YFSETQ. The chain's CDR3 is CASSLGPVGLASYEQFF. The CDR3 DNA reads as TGCGCCAGCAGCTTGGGGCCTGTGGGACTAGCGTCGTATGAGCAGTTCTTC.

This sequence joins TRBV9 and TRBJ1-1; D unresolved. This CDR3 comprises 14 residues. CDR1 SGDLS and CDR2 YYNGEE come from the germline V gene. V lost 4 bases to trimming and J lost 4 bases, with 14 bases between them. This CDR3 reads CASSRQWASTEAFF. The CDR3 DNA is TGTGCCAGCAGCCGCCAGTGGGCGAGCACTGAAGCTTTCTTT.

Only a few counts were recorded for this clone. The gene calls are TRBV2 and TRBJ2-7, with TRBD2 matching 10 bases. Germline V CDR1 and CDR2: SNHLY, FYNNEI. With V trimmed by 4 bases and J by 7 bases, 7 bases remained unmatched. The CDR3 runs 14 residues. The chain's CDR3 is CASSGSGGDWEQYF. The CDR3 DNA is TGTGCCAGCAGTGGCAGCGGGGGGGATTGGGAGCAGTACTTC.

This clone turned up a few times. The chain joins TRBV29-1 to TRBJ2-7; no clear D gene. The germline V and J ends were trimmed by 6 bases and 2 bases, with 8 bases remaining between them. There are 11 residues in the CDR3. The germline V gene has CDR1 SQVTM and CDR2 ANQGSEA. In DNA, the CDR3 is TGCAGCGTCGCTGGCCCCTACGAGCAGTACTTC. Protein: CSVAGPYEQYF.

The rearrangement links TRBV29-1 to TRBJ1-2; tentative D call: TRBD1 (6 bases). Trimming shortened V by 7 bases and J by 5 bases, and 17 bases separated the two germline ends. The germline CDR1 and CDR2 sequences are SQVTM and ANQGSEA. This CDR3 has 13 amino acids. The CDR3 loop is CSAALTGSYGYTF. As DNA, the CDR3 is TGCAGCGCAGCCCTGACAGGATCGTATGGCTACACCTTC.

CDR3 coding DNA: TGTGCCAGCAGCTCCGACAGGGGTAATCAGCCCCAGCATTTT. Protein product: CASSSDRGNQPQHF. This chain connects TRBV7-8 to TRBJ1-5, with 8 bases aligning to TRBD1. Germline V gene data show CDR1 as SGHVS and CDR2 as FQNEAQ. The CDR3 is made up of 14 amino acids. The V and J ends lost 4 bases and 4 bases, in that order; junction bases with no gene match: 3.

This sequence joins TRBV6-5 and TRBJ1-4; perhaps TRBD1 as D (6 bases). The CDR3 has 14 residues. V was trimmed by 6 bases and J by 7 bases, leaving 15 bases between them. Germline V lookup: CDR1 MNHEY, CDR2 SVGAGI. This CDR3 is CASRETGLGEKLFF. CDR3 in DNA: TGTGCCAGCAGGGAGACAGGATTGGGTGAAAAACTGTTTTTT.

This clone was detected a few times. The CDR3, as DNA: TGTGCCAGCAGCTCCATATCCAGGGGGCCAGGGAATGAGCAGTTCTTC. Residues: CASSSISRGPGNEQFF. The chain uses TRBV11-2 and TRBJ2-1, with 8 bases aligning to TRBD1. V lost 4 bases, J lost 7 bases, and 12 bases stayed unmatched. The CDR3 extends over 16 amino acids. CDR1 is SGHAT and CDR2 is FQNNGV in the germline V gene.

This chain joins TRBV19 and TRBJ2-5; 8 positions agree with TRBD1. Germline V lookup: CDR1 LNHDA, CDR2 SQIVND (reference sequence). Trimming cost V 4 bases and J 4 bases; bases outside gene matches: 8. The CDR3 extends over 15 amino acids. CDR3 in amino acids: CASSKDRDQTETQYF. In DNA, the CDR3 is TGTGCCAGTAGTAAGGACAGGGATCAGACAGAGACCCAGTACTTC.

The chain couples TRBV30 to TRBJ1-2, with D possibly matching TRBD1 (5 bases). The CDR3 extends over 14 amino acids. Germline values: CDR1 GTSNPN, CDR2 SVGIG (reference sequence). The V end was cut by 2 bases, the J end by 2 bases, with 12 bases between. Here the CDR3 reads CAWSRNAGNYGYTF. For the CDR3, the DNA is TGTGCCTGGAGTCGCAACGCAGGGAACTATGGCTACACCTTC.

This clone was seen once. Other DNA sequences in this sample translate to the same CDR3. The gene calls are TRBV30 and TRBJ1-2; D not resolved. CDR1 GTSNPN and CDR2 SVGIG come from the germline V gene (reference sequence). The ends were cut back, 0 bases at V and 5 bases at J, with 7 bases in the middle. The CDR3 sequence is 12 residues long. The CDR3 region has the DNA TGTGCCTGGAGTGTCAGTTCATATGGCTACACCTTC. Its translation is CAWSVSSYGYTF.

A few counts support this clone. The CDR3 spells CASSIQGAGANVLTF. CDR3 sequence (DNA): TGTGCCAGCAGCATCCAGGGGGCTGGGGCCAACGTCCTGACTTTC. The chain uses TRBV7-3 and TRBJ2-6; TRBD1 matches 7 bases. Germline trimming cut 5 bases from V and 2 bases from J; bases unmatched to any gene: 3. Germline V gene sequence: CDR1 SGHTA, CDR2 FQGTGA. The CDR3 runs to 15 residues.